The 25 T cell receptor beta chains listed next were all sequenced from one sample in a study of cytomegalovirus exposure and HLA in healthy donors. Primers included in the PCR were 60 Vbeta and 13 Jbeta primers. Here immunoSEQ multiplex PCR was the method, and the copy in TCRdb shows in-frame clones only, minus some. The sample has 140,000 or so clones; 70% to 90% are singletons. Material for sequencing was PBMCs. The receptors stem from a middle-aged woman in good health and CMV-seropositive.

DNA of the CDR3: TGCGCCAGCAGCCTAACCGTCGCAGCGCTCAATGAAAAACTGTTTTTT. It codes for CASSLTVAALNEKLFF. The chain uses TRBV4-3 and TRBJ1-4; no clear D gene. Per the germline V gene, CDR1 is LGHNA and CDR2 is YSLEER. The CDR3 covers 16 residues. V was trimmed by 4 bases and J by 5 bases, leaving 17 bases between them.

The chain is built from TRBV18 and TRBJ2-7; 9 positions match TRBD1. From germline, CDR1 is KGHSH and CDR2 LQKENI. Germline trimming cut 4 bases from V and 6 bases from J; bases unmatched to any gene: 4. The CDR3 covers 13 residues. For the CDR3, the DNA is TGTGCCAGCTCACTCGGGACAGGGAGCGAGCAGTACTTC. Translation: CASSLGTGSEQYF.

This chain uses TRBV19 with TRBJ1-4; 10 nucleotides match TRBD1. This CDR3 has 14 amino acids. Germline values: CDR1 LNHDA, CDR2 SQIVND (reference sequence). V was clipped by 3 bases and J by 7 bases; unmatched bases: 2. The CDR3 sequence is CASSIRTGGEKLFF. DNA of the CDR3: TGTGCCAGTAGTATTCGGACAGGGGGTGAAAAACTGTTTTTT.

This rearrangement joins TRBV25-1 to TRBJ2-1; D perhaps matches TRBD2 (5 bases). V was clipped by 3 bases and J by 6 bases, with 9 bases between them. CDR3 size: 13 residues. The V gene's germline CDR1 is MGHDK and CDR2 SYGVNS. The CDR3 region is CASSDPGGNEQFF. CDR3 DNA sequence: TGTGCCAGCAGTGATCCCGGAGGCAATGAGCAGTTCTTC.

J is TRBJ1-4 and V is TRBV7-9, with D possibly TRBD1 on 5 matching bases. The CDR3 is 13 residues long. V lost 8 bases and J 4 bases, leaving 11 bases between the germline ends. Germline CDR1 and CDR2: SEHNR and FQNEAQ (reference sequence). CDR3 bases: TGTGCCAGCGGGGAAGGGGTTAATGAAAAACTGTTTTTT. Translating gives CASGEGVNEKLFF.

The chain carries TRBV27 and TRBJ2-7, with D perhaps matching TRBD1 (5 bases). Trimming left V 8 bases short and J 6 bases short, with 23 bases between. The CDR3 spans 15 residues. CDR1 is MNHEY and CDR2 is SMNVEV in the germline V gene (reference sequence). The CDR3: CASSTRQPFPGEQYF. CDR3 nucleotides: TGTGCCAGCTCCACCCGACAGCCCTTTCCGGGCGAGCAGTACTTC.

J is TRBJ2-2 and V is TRBV5-1, with 11 bases identical to TRBD2. The CDR3 consists of 14 residues. Unmatched junction bases numbered 2, after V lost 6 bases and J lost 4 bases. Germline CDR1 is SGHRS and CDR2 is YFSETQ. For the CDR3, the DNA is TGCGCCAGCAAGACTAGCGGGATCACCGGGGAGCTGTTTTTT. Its translation is CASKTSGITGELFF. Together with reference TRBV5-1 and TRBJ2-2, the CDR3 gives the full variable domain: KAGVTQTPRYLIKTRGQQVTLSCSPISGHRSVSWYQQTPGQGLQFLFEYFSETQRNKGNFPGRFSGRQFSNSRSEMNVSTLELGDSALYLCASKTSGITGELFFGEGSRLTVL.

The DNA for the CDR3 is TGTGCCAGCAGTTTTCACAGAAACATGAACACTGAAGCTTTCTTT. Translating it yields CASSFHRNMNTEAFF. The genes are TRBV28 and TRBJ1-1; D gene unclear. The length of the CDR3 is 15 residues. The V gene lost 3 bases and the J gene lost 0 bases, with 11 bases spanning the gap. Germline V CDR1 and CDR2: MDHEN, SYDVKM.

The CDR3 sequence: CASSEGQGGSNQPQHF. The CDR3 DNA is TGTGCCAGCAGTGAGGGACAGGGGGGGAGCAATCAGCCCCAGCATTTT. The rearrangement joins TRBV6-1 to TRBJ1-5; 11 positions match TRBD1. Germline CDR1 reads MNHNS; CDR2 reads SASEGT. V was clipped by 3 bases and J by 1 base; unmatched bases: 2. This CDR3 has 16 amino acids.

The chain uses TRBV4-1 and TRBJ1-5; D gene uncertain. V was cut by 0 bases and J by 9 bases, with 12 bases left in between. The CDR3 has 14 amino acids. CDR1 is MGHRA and CDR2 is YSYEKL in the germline V gene. In DNA, the CDR3 is TGCGCCAGCAGCCAAGATAGCGTCCTGTTGCCCCAGCATTTT. Its translation is CASSQDSVLLPQHF.

The rearrangement links TRBV28 to TRBJ1-6; the match to TRBD1 covers 12 bases. Trimming removed 7 bases from V and 9 bases from J; junction bases left unmatched: 7. Looked up from germline, CDR1 is MDHEN and CDR2 is SYDVKM. CDR3 size: 15 residues. The CDR3 reads CASTVGDRGLSPLHF. The CDR3 DNA reads as TGTGCCAGCACGGTCGGGGACAGGGGGCTTTCACCCCTCCACTTT. Based on the CDR3 plus reference TRBV28 and TRBJ1-6, the full variable domain is DVKVTQSSRYLVKRTGEKVFLECVQDMDHENMFWYRQDPGLGLRLIYFSYDVKMKEKGDIPEGYSVSREKKERFSLILESASTNQTSMYLCASTVGDRGLSPLHFGNGTRLTVT.

This CDR3 reads CASSRTGFNEQFF. The CDR3 DNA is TGTGCCAGCAGTCGCACAGGGTTCAATGAGCAGTTCTTC. The chain recombines TRBV27 with TRBJ2-1, with a possible D match to TRBD1 (6 bases). Trimming removed 5 bases at V and 6 bases at J, with 11 bases between. The CDR3 contains 13 residues. Germline V gene lookup returns CDR1 MNHEY and CDR2 SMNVEV (reference sequence).

V usage is TRBV5-5 and J usage is TRBJ2-1; D unclear. Germline V gene lookup returns CDR1 SGHKS and CDR2 YYEKEE (reference sequence). Trimming took 2 bases from V and 7 from J, leaving 16 bases between them. The CDR3 consists of 15 residues. In DNA, the CDR3 is TGTGCCAGCAGCTTCCGGCAGCAGCTAGAGAATGAGCAGTTCTTC. Translation gives CASSFRQQLENEQFF.

The chain combines TRBV28 with TRBJ1-2; 10 nucleotides align to TRBD1. The CDR3 covers 16 residues. Per germline, CDR1 MDHEN and CDR2 SYDVKM. The J segment lost 4 bases and the V segment lost 6 bases, leaving 11 bases of the junction unmatched. CDR3: CASSPIMGQGSYGYTF. The CDR3 coding sequence is TGTGCCAGCAGCCCCATAATGGGACAGGGGAGCTATGGCTACACCTTC.

V and J are TRBV2 and TRBJ2-3, with 8 bases lining up with TRBD2. The V and J ends lost 6 bases and 2 bases, in that order; junction bases with no gene match: 4. The CDR3 covers 14 residues. CDR1 SNHLY and CDR2 FYNNEI come from the germline V gene. DNA for the CDR3: TGTGCCAGCAGGGTAGCGGGGTCCACAGATACGCAGTATTTT. It yields the protein CASRVAGSTDTQYF.

This chain uses TRBV28 with TRBJ1-1, with unresolved D. The CDR3 is made up of 14 amino acids. Germline CDR1 MDHEN, CDR2 SYDVKM. The V gene lost 2 bases and the J gene lost 2 bases, with 9 bases spanning the gap. The CDR3 bases are TGTGCCAGCAGTTTAAGGCAGGTCAACACTGAAGCTTTCTTT. Protein: CASSLRQVNTEAFF.

The J gene is TRBJ2-3, the V gene TRBV19; TRBD2 matches at 7 bases. The CDR3 loop spans 15 amino acids. J lost 3 bases, V lost 6 bases, and 9 bases had no gene match. Germline values: CDR1 LNHDA, CDR2 SQIVND (reference sequence). The CDR3 DNA reads as TGTGCCAGTAGATTGACTAGCCACGGGACAGATACGCAGTATTTT. It is translated as CASRLTSHGTDTQYF.

The J gene is TRBJ1-2, the V gene TRBV5-6, with no clear D. V lost 2 bases and J 5 bases, leaving 19 bases between the germline ends. CDR1 is SGHDT and CDR2 is YYEEEE in the germline V gene. This CDR3 is 16 amino acids long. DNA of the CDR3: TGTGCCAGCAGCTTACAAACCGACTATTTGAGATATGGCTACACCTTC. Protein product: CASSLQTDYLRYGYTF.

The J gene is TRBJ2-7, the V gene TRBV10-3; TRBD2 aligns across 7 bases. CDR1 and CDR2 (germline): ENHRY, SYGVKD. The CDR3 runs 14 residues. Unmatched junction bases numbered 7, after V lost 6 bases and J lost 2 bases. The CDR3 DNA is TGTGCCATCAGGGAAGCGGGACGAACCTACGAGCAGTACTTC. Protein: CAIREAGRTYEQYF.

The chain combines TRBV28 with TRBJ1-1; TRBD1 agrees at 9 bases. This CDR3 contains 14 residues. V shed 6 bases, J shed 6 bases, and the junction held 8 bases outside the gene matches. Germline V lookup: CDR1 MDHEN, CDR2 SYDVKM. The CDR3 spells CASRLTGGVAEAFF. The CDR3 nucleotides read TGTGCCAGCAGGCTGACAGGGGGGGTTGCTGAAGCTTTCTTT.

J is TRBJ2-7 and V is TRBV15; D might be TRBD2 (5 bases). Germline-derived CDR1 and CDR2 are LNHNV and YYDKDF (reference sequence). The CDR3 sequence is 14 residues long. Trimming left V 0 bases short and J 2 bases short, with 8 bases between. CDR3 protein: CATSRDAGPYEQYF. For the CDR3, the DNA is TGTGCCACCAGCAGAGACGCGGGCCCCTACGAGCAGTACTTC.

The chain couples TRBV5-1 to TRBJ2-2; 7 positions match TRBD2. After removal of 9 bases from V and 1 base from J, the junction contained 3 bases not matched to a gene. Germline assignment: CDR1 SGHRS and CDR2 YFSETQ. CDR3 size: 13 residues. In nucleotides, the CDR3 is TGCGCCACCCGGGGGGAGAACACCGGGGAGCTGTTTTTT. Its protein is CATRGENTGELFF.

V is TRBV27 and J is TRBJ2-7; 8 nucleotides agree with TRBD2. V shed 3 bases and J 4 bases; nucleotides not matched to a gene: 5. Germline CDR1 MNHEY, CDR2 SMNVEV (reference sequence). The CDR3 is made up of 14 amino acids. CDR3 loop: CASSLTSAGYEQYF. CDR3 in DNA: TGTGCCAGCAGTTTGACTAGCGCGGGGTACGAGCAGTACTTC.

CDR3 region: CASSLGHQTSVGETQYF. DNA for the CDR3: TGCGCCAGCAGCTTGGGGCATCAGACTAGCGTGGGAGAGACCCAGTACTTC. The rearrangement joins TRBV5-1 to TRBJ2-5; TRBD2 aligns across 8 bases. CDR3 size: 17 residues. V dropped 0 bases and J dropped 4; count of bases not matched to a gene: 11. Germline V gene lookup returns CDR1 SGHRS and CDR2 YFSETQ.

This clone has more than one count but fewer than ten. J is TRBJ1-1 and V is TRBV28; no clear D gene. V lost 2 bases and J 11 bases, leaving 12 bases between the germline ends. CDR3 length: 12 amino acids. CDR1 is MDHEN, CDR2 SYDVKM, per germline. CDR3 in amino acids: CASSLTGNRAFF. The CDR3 bases are TGTGCCAGCAGTTTAACCGGGAATCGGGCTTTCTTT.